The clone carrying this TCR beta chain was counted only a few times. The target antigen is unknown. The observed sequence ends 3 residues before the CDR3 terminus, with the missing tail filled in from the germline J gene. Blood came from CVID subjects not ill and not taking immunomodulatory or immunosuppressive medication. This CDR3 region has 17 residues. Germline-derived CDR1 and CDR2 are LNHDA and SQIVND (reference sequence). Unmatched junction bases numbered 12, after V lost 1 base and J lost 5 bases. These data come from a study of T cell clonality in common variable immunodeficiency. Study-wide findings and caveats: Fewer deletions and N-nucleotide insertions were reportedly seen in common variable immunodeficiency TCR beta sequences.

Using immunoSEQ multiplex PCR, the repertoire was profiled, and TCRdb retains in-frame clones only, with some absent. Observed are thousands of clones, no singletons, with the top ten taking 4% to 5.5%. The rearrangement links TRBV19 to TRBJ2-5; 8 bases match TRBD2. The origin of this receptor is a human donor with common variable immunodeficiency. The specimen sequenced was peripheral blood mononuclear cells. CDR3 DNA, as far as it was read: TGTGCCAGTAGTATAGTTAGTTCCAGCGGGAGTTGGGAGACC. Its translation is CASSIVSSSGSWET. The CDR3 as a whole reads CASSIVSSSGSWETQYF.